Given below is one TCR beta chain in context. Its antigen is unidentified. These data belong to a study of OX40 agonist ivuxolimab in advanced cancers. The V gene lost 4 bases and the J gene lost 1 base, with 15 bases spanning the gap. Germline CDR1 reads MDHEN; CDR2 reads SYDVKM. The CDR3 loop spans 16 amino acids. Repertoires were generated with immunoSEQ multiplex PCR, while TCRdb's copy carries only in-frame clones and drops some. The sample consists of more than 75,000 clones, less than 90% of them appearing once. General study findings and limits: Circulating CD4+ and CD8+ T cells showed clonal expansion by week 6 at 0.1 to 3.0 mg/kg. Normalized T-cell clonal expansion was also low in some nonresponders.

This TCR derives from an adult with an advanced solid tumor such as melanoma, head and neck, liver or kidney cancer. Sample: CD4+ or CD8+ T cells sorted from blood, taken in a trial of the OX40 agonist ivuxolimab. The rearrangement joins TRBV28 to TRBJ2-3; tentative D call: TRBD1 (6 bases). CDR3: CASSSRRPGGTDTQYF. CDR3 nucleotides: TGTGCCAGCAGTTCCCGGCGTCCAGGGGGCACAGATACGCAGTATTTT.